A selection of T cell receptor beta chains follows, all from one sample in a study of regulatory T cells in long-lasting Graves disease. TCRdb redid the calling of the multiplex PCR reads with MiXCR, one entry per CDR3 protein. The data contain about 660,000 distinct CDR3 sequences, 30% of them singletons. The sample here was peripheral blood mononuclear cells (PBMCs), taken when the disease was refractory, from a patient treated with antithyroid drugs. The receptors stem from a female donor with Graves disease. The CDR3 runs from the conserved cysteine through the conserved F or W. The order of the fields is J gene, clone size, D gene, V gene, CDR3 length, CDR3 protein, CDR3 DNA. The D gene is left open where the match is weak. Part of the rows lack a size; the others show once, few, many or a class for expanded clones.

TRBJ2-1 few TRBD2 TRBV12-3/TRBV12-4 15 CASSLASGRANEQFF TGTGCCAGCAGTTTAGCTAGCGGGAGAGCGAATGAGCAGTTCTTC
TRBJ1-2 NA NA TRBV29-1 14 CSVEDHQENYGYTF TGCAGCGTTGAAGATCATCAGGAAAACTATGGCTACACCTTC
TRBJ2-1 few NA TRBV7-2 13 CASSWDLYNEQFF TGTGCCAGCAGCTGGGACCTCTACAATGAGCAGTTCTTC
TRBJ2-7 NA TRBD2 TRBV6-1 14 CASHATSGSSEQYF TGTGCCAGCCACGCGACTAGCGGGAGTTCCGAGCAGTACTTC
TRBJ2-7 NA TRBD1 TRBV5-1 15 CASSFQTGVSREQYF TGCGCCAGCAGCTTCCAGACAGGGGTATCGCGAGAGCAGTACTTC
TRBJ2-5 many NA TRBV19 13 CASSDRIQETQYF TGTGCCAGCAGTGACAGGATACAAGAGACCCAGTACTTC
TRBJ2-3 few TRBD2 TRBV18 15 CASSPLAESTDTQYF TGTGCCAGCTCGCCCCTAGCGGAGAGCACAGATACGCAGTATTTT
TRBJ1-2 few TRBD1 TRBV7-9 16 CASSFKGASANYGYTF TGTGCCAGCAGCTTTAAGGGGGCGAGTGCTAACTATGGCTACACCTTC
TRBJ1-6 many NA TRBV7-9 15 CASSLVLGRKDHLHF TGTGCCAGCAGCTTAGTTCTAGGACGGAAAGATCACCTCCACTTT
TRBJ1-4 few NA TRBV5-1 15 CASSLAGAHNEKLFF TGCGCCAGCAGCTTGGCAGGGGCTCATAATGAAAAACTGTTTTTT
TRBJ1-1 few NA TRBV28 16 CASSYGIPMGNTEAFF TGTGCCAGCAGCTACGGGATCCCGATGGGGAACACTGAAGCTTTCTTT
TRBJ1-6 few NA TRBV4-2 15 CASSQDGRVNSPLHF TGTGCCAGCAGCCAAGACGGAAGGGTGAATTCACCCCTCCACTTT
TRBJ2-5 NA NA TRBV11-2 16 CASSLRGGGQGETQYF TGTGCCAGCAGCTTAAGGGGCGGCGGGCAAGGGGAGACCCAGTACTTC
TRBJ2-3 NA NA TRBV6-1 19 CASSEALPGKGVRTDTQYF TGTGCCAGCAGTGAAGCGCTTCCGGGAAAGGGTGTGCGCACAGATACGCAGTATTTT
TRBJ2-2 few NA TRBV19 16 CASSIGAGTSTGELFF TGTGCCAGTAGTATAGGGGCAGGAACGAGCACCGGGGAGCTGTTTTTT
TRBJ1-5 NA NA TRBV3-1 15 CASSQGQDGNQPQHF TGTGCCAGCAGCCAAGGCCAGGACGGCAATCAGCCCCAGCATTTT
TRBJ2-5 NA NA TRBV10-1 13 CASSEEYRRIQYF TGCGCCAGCAGTGAGGAATACAGAAGAATCCAGTACTTC
TRBJ1-2 few NA TRBV15 12 CATSTGPFRRTF TGTGCCACCAGCACCGGGCCTTTTAGAAGGACCTTC
TRBJ2-7 few NA TRBV7-3 13 CASSPRGGGRMYF TGTGCCAGCAGCCCCAGGGGTGGCGGGAGAATGTACTTC
TRBJ1-2 NA NA TRBV29-1 13 CSVGTATSYGYTF TGCAGCGTGGGCACGGCGACGAGCTATGGCTACACCTTC
TRBJ1-2 NA NA TRBV12-3/TRBV12-4 13 CASSRQARYGYTF TGTGCCAGCAGCCGACAGGCCCGATATGGCTACACCTTC
TRBJ1-1 few NA TRBV6-1 14 CASNLGTRNTEAFF TGTGCCAGCAACCTCGGGACACGAAACACTGAAGCTTTCTTT
TRBJ2-7 few NA TRBV29-1 16 CSVEYAGRPAYYEQYF TGCAGCGTTGAGTACGCAGGTCGCCCAGCCTACTACGAGCAGTACTTC
TRBJ1-2 NA NA TRBV29-1 12 CSVVSNNYGYTF TGCAGCGTTGTAAGCAACAACTATGGCTACACCTTC